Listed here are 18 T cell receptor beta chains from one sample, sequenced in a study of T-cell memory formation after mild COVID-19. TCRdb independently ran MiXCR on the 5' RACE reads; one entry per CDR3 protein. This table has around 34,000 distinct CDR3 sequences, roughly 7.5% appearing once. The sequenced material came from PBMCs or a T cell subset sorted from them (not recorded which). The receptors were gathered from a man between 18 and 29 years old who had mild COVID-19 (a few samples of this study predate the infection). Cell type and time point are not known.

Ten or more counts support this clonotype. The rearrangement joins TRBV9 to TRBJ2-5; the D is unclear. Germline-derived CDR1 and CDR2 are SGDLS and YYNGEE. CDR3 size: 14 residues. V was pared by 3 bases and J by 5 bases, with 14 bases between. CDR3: CASSASQYGETQYF. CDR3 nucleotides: TGTGCCAGCAGCGCGTCCCAATATGGGGAGACCCAGTACTTC.

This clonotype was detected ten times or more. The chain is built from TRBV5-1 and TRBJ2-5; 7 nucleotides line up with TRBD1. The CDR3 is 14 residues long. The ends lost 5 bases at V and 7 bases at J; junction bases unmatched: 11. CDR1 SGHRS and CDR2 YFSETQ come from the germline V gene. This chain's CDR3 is CASSSSRQGGTQYF. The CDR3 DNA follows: TGCGCCAGCAGTTCCTCCCGACAGGGCGGGACCCAGTACTTC.

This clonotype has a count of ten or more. CDR3 bases: TGTGCCAGCAGTTTGACAGGGGGCTCTGGAAACACCATATATTTT. This encodes CASSLTGGSGNTIYF. The chain couples TRBV27 to TRBJ1-3; 9 positions agree with TRBD1. Germline loops: CDR1 MNHEY, CDR2 SMNVEV (reference sequence). The CDR3 runs to 15 residues. The V and J ends lost 3 bases and 0 bases, in that order; junction bases with no gene match: 0.

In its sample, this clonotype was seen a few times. CDR3 sequence: CASSLTGPYNSPLHF. The DNA of the CDR3 is TGTGCCAGCAGTTTAACGGGACCTTATAATTCACCCCTCCACTTT. This chain connects TRBV27 to TRBJ1-6; D might be TRBD1 (5 bases). This CDR3 is 15 amino acids long. With 2 bases removed from V and 4 bases from J, the gap between germline ends came to 9 bases. From germline, CDR1 is MNHEY and CDR2 SMNVEV (reference sequence).

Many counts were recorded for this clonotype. The DNA of the CDR3 is TGTGCTTCGACAGGGATCAGCTCCTACGAGCAGTACTTC. Protein sequence: CASTGISSYEQYF. This sequence joins TRBV6-5 and TRBJ2-7, with 7 nucleotides matching TRBD1. This CDR3 has 13 amino acids. From germline, CDR1 is MNHEY and CDR2 SVGAGI.

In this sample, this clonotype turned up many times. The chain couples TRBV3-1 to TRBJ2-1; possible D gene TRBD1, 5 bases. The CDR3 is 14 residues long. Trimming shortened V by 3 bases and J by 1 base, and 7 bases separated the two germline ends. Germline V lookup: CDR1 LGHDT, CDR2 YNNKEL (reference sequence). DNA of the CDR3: TGTGCCAGCAGCCAGACAGCGTCCTACAATGAGCAGTTCTTC. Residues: CASSQTASYNEQFF.

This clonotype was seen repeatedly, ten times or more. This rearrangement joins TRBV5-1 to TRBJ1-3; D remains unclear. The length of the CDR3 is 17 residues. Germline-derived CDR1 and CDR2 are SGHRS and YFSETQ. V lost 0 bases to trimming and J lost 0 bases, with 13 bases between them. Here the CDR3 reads CASSLDAWDLSGNTIYF. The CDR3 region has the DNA TGCGCCAGCAGCTTGGACGCGTGGGATCTCTCTGGAAACACCATATATTTT.

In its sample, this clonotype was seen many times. CDR3: CASRGVEETQYF. The CDR3 region has the DNA TGTGCCAGCCGTGGGGTGGAGGAGACCCAGTACTTC. The chain joins TRBV27 to TRBJ2-5; D call uncertain. From germline, CDR1 is MNHEY and CDR2 SMNVEV (reference sequence). V gave up 8 bases and J gave up 5 bases, with 12 bases separating them. The CDR3 runs to 12 residues.

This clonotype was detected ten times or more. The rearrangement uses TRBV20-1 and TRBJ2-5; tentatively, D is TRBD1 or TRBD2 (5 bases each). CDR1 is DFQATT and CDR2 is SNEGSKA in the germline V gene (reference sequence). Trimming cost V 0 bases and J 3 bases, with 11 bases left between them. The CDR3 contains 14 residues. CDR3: CSARDTGTKETQYF. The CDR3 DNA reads TGCAGTGCTAGAGACACCGGGACCAAAGAGACCCAGTACTTC.

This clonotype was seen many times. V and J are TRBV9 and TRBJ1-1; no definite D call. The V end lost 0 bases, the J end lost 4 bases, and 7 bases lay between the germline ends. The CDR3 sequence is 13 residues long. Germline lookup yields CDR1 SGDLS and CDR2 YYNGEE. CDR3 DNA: TGTGCCAGCAGCGTAGTGTCGGGCACTGAAGCTTTCTTT. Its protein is CASSVVSGTEAFF.

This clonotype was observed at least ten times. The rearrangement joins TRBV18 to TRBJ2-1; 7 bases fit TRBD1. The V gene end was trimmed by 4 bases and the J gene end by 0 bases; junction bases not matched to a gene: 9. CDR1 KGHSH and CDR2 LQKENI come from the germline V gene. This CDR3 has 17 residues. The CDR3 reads CASSLNRGRGSYNEQFF. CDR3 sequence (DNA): TGTGCCAGCTCACTTAACAGGGGAAGGGGCTCCTACAATGAGCAGTTCTTC.

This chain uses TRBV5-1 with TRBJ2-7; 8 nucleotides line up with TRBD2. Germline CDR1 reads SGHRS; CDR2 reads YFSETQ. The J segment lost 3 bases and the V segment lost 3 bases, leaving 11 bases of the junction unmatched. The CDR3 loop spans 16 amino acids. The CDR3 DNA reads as TGCGCCAGCAGCTCTGGCGGTAGCGGGACCGTCTACGAGCAGTACTTC. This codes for CASSSGGSGTVYEQYF.

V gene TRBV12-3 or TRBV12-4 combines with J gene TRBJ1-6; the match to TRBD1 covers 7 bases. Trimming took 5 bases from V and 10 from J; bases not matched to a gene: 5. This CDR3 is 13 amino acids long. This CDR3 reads CASSKTGNSPLHF. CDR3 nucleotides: TGTGCCAGCAGTAAGACAGGGAACTCACCCCTCCACTTT.

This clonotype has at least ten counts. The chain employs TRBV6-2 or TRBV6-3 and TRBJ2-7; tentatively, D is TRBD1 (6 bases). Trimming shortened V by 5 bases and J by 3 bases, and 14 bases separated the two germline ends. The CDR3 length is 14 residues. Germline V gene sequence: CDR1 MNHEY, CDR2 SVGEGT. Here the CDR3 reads CASSTLTGFYEQYF. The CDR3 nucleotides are TGTGCCAGCAGTACGCTCACAGGGTTCTACGAGCAGTACTTC.

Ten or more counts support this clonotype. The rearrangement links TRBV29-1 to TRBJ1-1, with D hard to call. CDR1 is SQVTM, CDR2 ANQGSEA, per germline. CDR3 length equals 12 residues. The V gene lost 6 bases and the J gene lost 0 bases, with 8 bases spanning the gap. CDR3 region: CSVAVMNTEAFF. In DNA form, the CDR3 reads TGCAGCGTCGCAGTTATGAACACTGAAGCTTTCTTT.

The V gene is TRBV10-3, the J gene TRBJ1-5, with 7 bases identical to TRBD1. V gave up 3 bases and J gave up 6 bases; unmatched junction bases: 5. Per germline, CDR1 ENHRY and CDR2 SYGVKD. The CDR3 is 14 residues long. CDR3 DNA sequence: TGTGCCATCAGTGAAGACAGGGTGGGTCAGCCCCAGCATTTT. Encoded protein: CAISEDRVGQPQHF.

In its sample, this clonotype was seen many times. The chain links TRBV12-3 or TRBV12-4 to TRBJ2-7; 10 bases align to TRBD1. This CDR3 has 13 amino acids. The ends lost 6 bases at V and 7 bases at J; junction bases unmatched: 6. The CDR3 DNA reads TGTGCCAGCAGGCGACAGGGGGCGGGGGAGCAGTACTTC. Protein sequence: CASRRQGAGEQYF.

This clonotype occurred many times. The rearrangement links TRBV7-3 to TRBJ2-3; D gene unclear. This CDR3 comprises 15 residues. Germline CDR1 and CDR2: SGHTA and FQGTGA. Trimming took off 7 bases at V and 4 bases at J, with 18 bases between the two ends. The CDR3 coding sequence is TGTGCCAGCATTTATAGTCGGATTGGGCCAGATACGCAGTATTTT. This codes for CASIYSRIGPDTQYF.